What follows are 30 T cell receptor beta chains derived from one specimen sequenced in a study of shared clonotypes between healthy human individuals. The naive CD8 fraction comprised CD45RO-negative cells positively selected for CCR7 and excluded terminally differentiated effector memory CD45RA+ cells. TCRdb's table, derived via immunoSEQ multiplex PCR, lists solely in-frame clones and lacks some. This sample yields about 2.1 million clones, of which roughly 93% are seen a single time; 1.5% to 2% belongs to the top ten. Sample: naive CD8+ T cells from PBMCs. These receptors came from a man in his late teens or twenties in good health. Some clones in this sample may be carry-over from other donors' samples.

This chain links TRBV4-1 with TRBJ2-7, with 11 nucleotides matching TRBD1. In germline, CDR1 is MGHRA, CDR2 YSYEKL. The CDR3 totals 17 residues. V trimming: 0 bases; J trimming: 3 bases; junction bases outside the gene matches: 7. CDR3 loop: CASSQDLWGQGDYEQYF. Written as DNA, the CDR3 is TGCGCCAGCAGCCAAGATTTGTGGGGACAGGGGGACTACGAGCAGTACTTC.

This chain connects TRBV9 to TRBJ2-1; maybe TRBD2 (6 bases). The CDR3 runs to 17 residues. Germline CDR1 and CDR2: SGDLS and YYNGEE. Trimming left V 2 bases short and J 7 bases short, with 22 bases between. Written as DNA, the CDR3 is TGTGCCAGCAGCGTCGTCCCAGCGGGTGGTCTGGTTAATGAGCAGTTCTTC. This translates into CASSVVPAGGLVNEQFF.

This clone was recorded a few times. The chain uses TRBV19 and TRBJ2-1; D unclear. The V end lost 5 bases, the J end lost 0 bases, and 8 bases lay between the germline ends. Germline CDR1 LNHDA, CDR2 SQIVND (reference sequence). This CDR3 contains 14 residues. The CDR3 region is CASSLGNSYNEQFF. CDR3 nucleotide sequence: TGTGCCAGTAGTCTCGGCAACTCCTACAATGAGCAGTTCTTC. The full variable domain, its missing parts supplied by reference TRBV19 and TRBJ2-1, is DGGITQSPKYLFRKEGQNVTLSCEQNLNHDAMYWYRQDPGQGLRLIYYSQIVNDFQKGDIAEGYSVSREKKESFPLTVTSAQKNPTAFYLCASSLGNSYNEQFFGPGTRLTVL.

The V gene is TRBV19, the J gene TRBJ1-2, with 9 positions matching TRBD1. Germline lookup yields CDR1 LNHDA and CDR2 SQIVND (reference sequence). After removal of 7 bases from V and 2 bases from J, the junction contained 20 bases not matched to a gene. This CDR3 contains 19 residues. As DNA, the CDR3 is TGTGCCAGTACCAACCATTGGACTAAACAGGGGGCAAGGAACTATGGCTACACCTTC. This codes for CASTNHWTKQGARNYGYTF.

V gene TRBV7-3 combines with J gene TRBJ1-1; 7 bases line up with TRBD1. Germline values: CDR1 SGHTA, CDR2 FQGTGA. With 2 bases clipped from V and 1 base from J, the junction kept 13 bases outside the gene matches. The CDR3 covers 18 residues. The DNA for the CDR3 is TGTGCCAGCAGCTTAGGTCCCCGGAACAGGGGCCCGAACACTGAAGCTTTCTTT. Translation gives CASSLGPRNRGPNTEAFF.

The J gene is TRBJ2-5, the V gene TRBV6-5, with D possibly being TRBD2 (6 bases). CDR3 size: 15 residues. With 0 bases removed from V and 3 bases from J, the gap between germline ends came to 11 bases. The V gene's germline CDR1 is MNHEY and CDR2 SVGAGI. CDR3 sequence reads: CASSYSEGLEETQYF. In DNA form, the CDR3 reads TGTGCCAGCAGTTACTCTGAGGGACTGGAAGAGACCCAGTACTTC.

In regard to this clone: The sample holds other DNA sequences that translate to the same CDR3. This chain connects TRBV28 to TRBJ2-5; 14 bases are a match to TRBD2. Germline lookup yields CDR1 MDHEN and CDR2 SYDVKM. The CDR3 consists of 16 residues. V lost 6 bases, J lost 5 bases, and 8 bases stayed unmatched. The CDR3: CASSPRTSGRRETQYF. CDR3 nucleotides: TGTGCCAGCAGCCCCAGGACTAGCGGGAGGAGGGAGACCCAGTACTTC.

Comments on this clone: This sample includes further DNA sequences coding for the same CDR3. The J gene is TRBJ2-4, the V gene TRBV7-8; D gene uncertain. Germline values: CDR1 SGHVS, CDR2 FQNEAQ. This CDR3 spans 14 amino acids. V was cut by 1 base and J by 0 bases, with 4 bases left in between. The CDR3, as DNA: TGTGCCAGCAGCTTAGGGTTAGCCAAAAACATTCAGTACTTC. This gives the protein CASSLGLAKNIQYF.

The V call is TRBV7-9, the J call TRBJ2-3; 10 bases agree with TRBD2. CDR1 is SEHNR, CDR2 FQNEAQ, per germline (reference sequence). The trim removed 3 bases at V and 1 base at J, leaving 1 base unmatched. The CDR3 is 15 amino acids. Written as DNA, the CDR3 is TGTGCCAGCAGCTTTCTAGCGGGAGGCACAGATACGCAGTATTTT. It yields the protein CASSFLAGGTDTQYF.

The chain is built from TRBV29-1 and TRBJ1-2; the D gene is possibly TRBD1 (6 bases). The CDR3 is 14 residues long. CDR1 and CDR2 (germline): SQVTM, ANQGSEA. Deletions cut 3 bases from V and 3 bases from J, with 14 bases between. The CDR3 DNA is TGCAGCGTTGATTTAGCTGACAGGTACTATGGCTACACCTTC. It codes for CSVDLADRYYGYTF. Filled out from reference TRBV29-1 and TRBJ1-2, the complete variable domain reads SAVISQKPSRDICQRGTSLTIQCQVDSQVTMMFWYRQQPGQSLTLIATANQGSEATYESGFVIDKFPISRPNLTFSTLTVSNMSPEDSSIYLCSVDLADRYYGYTFGSGTRLTVV.

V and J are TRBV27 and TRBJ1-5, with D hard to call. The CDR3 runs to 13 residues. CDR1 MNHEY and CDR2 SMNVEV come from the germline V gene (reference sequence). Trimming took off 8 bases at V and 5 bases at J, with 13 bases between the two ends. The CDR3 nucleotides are TGTGCCAGCCCGATGGATTCCCATCAGCCCCAGCATTTT. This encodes CASPMDSHQPQHF.

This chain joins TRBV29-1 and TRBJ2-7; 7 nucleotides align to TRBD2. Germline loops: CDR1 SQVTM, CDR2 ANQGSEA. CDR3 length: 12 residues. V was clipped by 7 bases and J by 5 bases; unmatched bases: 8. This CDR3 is CSGITSDNEQYF. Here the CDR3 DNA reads TGCAGCGGCATTACTAGCGACAACGAGCAGTACTTC.

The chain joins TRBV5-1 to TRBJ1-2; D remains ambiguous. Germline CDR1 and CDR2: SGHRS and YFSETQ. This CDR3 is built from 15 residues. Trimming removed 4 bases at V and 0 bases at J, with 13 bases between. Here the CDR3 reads CASSPLGRTNYGYTF. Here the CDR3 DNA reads TGCGCCAGCAGCCCGCTGGGGAGGACTAACTATGGCTACACCTTC. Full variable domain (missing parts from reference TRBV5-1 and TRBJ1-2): KAGVTQTPRYLIKTRGQQVTLSCSPISGHRSVSWYQQTPGQGLQFLFEYFSETQRNKGNFPGRFSGRQFSNSRSEMNVSTLELGDSALYLCASSPLGRTNYGYTFGSGTRLTVV.

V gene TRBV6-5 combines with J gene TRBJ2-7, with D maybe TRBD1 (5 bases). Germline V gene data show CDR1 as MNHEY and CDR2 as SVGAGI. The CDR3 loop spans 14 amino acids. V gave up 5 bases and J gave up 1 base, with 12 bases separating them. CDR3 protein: CASSRRVGSYEQYF. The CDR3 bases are TGTGCCAGCAGTCGCAGGGTCGGGTCCTACGAGCAGTACTTC.

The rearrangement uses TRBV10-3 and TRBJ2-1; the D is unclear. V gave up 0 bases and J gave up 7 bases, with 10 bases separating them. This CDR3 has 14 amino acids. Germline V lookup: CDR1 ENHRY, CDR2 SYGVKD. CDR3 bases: TGTGCCATCAGTGAGTCGAGCTACCCGAATGAGCAGTTCTTC. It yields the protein CAISESSYPNEQFF.

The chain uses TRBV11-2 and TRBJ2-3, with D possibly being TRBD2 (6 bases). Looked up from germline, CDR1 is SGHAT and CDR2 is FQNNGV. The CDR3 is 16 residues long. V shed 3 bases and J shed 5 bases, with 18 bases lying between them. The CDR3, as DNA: TGTGCCAGCAGCTTGGTCTTCCGGGAGTCGAAAGATACGCAGTATTTT. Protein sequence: CASSLVFRESKDTQYF. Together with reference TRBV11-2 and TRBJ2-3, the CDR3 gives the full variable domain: EAGVAQSPRYKIIEKRQSVAFWCNPISGHATLYWYQQILGQGPKLLIQFQNNGVVDDSQLPKDRFSAERLKGVDSTLKIQPAKLEDSAVYLCASSLVFRESKDTQYFGPGTRLTVL.

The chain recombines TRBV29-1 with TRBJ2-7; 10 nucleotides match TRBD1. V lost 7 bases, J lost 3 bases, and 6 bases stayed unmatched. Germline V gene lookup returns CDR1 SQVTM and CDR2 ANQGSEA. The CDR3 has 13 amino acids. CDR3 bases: TGCAGCGCGTGGACAGGGGGTAGCTACGAGCAGTACTTC. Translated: CSAWTGGSYEQYF.

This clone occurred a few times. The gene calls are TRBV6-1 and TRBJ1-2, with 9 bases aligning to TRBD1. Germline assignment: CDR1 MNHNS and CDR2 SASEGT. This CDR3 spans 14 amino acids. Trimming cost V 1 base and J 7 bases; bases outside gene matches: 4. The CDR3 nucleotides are TGTGCCAGCAGTGAAGACAGGGGGCCTGGTGGCTACACCTTC. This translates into CASSEDRGPGGYTF.

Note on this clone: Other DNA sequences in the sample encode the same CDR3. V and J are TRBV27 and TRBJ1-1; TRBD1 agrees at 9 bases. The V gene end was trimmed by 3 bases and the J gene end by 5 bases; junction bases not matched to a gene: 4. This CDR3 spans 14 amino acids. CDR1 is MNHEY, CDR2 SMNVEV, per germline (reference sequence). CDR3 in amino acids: CASSFDRGGTEAFF. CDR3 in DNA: TGTGCCAGCAGTTTCGACAGGGGGGGAACTGAAGCTTTCTTT.

CDR3 sequence reads: CASSSTSGSRSLPGDTQYF. CDR3 in DNA: TGTGCCAGCAGCTCGACTAGCGGGAGTAGGAGTTTGCCGGGAGATACGCAGTATTTT. The chain carries TRBV13 and TRBJ2-3; 12 positions match TRBD2. From germline, CDR1 is PRHDT and CDR2 FYEKMQ (reference sequence). The CDR3 extends over 19 amino acids. The V and J ends lost 4 bases and 5 bases, in that order; junction bases with no gene match: 16. Based on the CDR3 plus reference TRBV13 and TRBJ2-3, the full variable domain is AAGVIQSPRHLIKEKRETATLKCYPIPRHDTVYWYQQGPGQDPQFLISFYEKMQSDKGSIPDRFSAQQFSDYHSELNMSSLELGDSALYFCASSSTSGSRSLPGDTQYFGPGTRLTVL.

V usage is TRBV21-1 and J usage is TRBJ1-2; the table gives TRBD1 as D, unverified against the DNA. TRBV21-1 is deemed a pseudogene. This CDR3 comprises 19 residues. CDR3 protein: CASSHTTYGDRSGNYGYTF. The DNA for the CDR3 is TGTGCCAGCAGCCACACCACCTACGGGGACAGAAGTGGTAACTATGGCTACACCTTC.

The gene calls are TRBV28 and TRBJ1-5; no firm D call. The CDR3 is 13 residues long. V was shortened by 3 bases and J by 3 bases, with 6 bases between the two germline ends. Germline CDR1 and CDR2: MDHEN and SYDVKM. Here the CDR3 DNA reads TGTGCCAGCAGTTTTTTTACCAATCAGCCCCAGCATTTT. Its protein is CASSFFTNQPQHF.

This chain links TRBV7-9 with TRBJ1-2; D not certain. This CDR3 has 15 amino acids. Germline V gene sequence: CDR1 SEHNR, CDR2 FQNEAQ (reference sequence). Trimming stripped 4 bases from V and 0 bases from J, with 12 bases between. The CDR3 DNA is TGTGCCAGCAGCTCCACCGTCGGGGCTAACTATGGCTACACCTTC. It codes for CASSSTVGANYGYTF.

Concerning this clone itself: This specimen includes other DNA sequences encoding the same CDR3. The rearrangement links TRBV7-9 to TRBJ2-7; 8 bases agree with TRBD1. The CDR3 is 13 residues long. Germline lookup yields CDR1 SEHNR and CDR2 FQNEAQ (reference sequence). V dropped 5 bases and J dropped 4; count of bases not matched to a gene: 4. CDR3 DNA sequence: TGTGCCAGCAGCCCACGACAGGGGTACGAGCAGTACTTC. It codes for CASSPRQGYEQYF.

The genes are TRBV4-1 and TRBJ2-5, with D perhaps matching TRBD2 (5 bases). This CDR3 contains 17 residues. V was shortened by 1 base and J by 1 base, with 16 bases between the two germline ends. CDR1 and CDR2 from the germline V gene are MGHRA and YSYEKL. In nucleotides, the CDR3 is TGCGCCAGCAGCCAAGCCACCGGGGAGTGGGGCCAAGAGACCCAGTACTTC. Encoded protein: CASSQATGEWGQETQYF.

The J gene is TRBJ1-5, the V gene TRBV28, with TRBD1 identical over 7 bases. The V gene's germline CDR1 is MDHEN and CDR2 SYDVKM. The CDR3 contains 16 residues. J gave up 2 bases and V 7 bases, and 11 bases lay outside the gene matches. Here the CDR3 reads CASIFRTGGGNQPQHF. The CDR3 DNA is TGTGCCAGCATTTTCAGGACAGGCGGGGGCAATCAGCCCCAGCATTTT.

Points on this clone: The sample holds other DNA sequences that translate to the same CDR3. In DNA form, the CDR3 reads TGTGCCAGCAGCGTAGGAGCGGGCGAGCAGTACTTC. It is translated as CASSVGAGEQYF. The gene calls are TRBV9 and TRBJ2-7; D might be TRBD2 (6 bases). V dropped 0 bases and J dropped 6 bases, with 7 bases sitting between them. This CDR3 contains 12 residues. Germline V lookup: CDR1 SGDLS, CDR2 YYNGEE. Using reference TRBV9 and TRBJ2-7 for the parts outside the CDR3, the full variable domain is DSGVTQTPKHLITATGQRVTLRCSPRSGDLSVYWYQQSLDQGLQFLIQYYNGEERAKGNILERFSAQQFPDLHSELNLSSLELGDSALYFCASSVGAGEQYFGPGTRLTVT.

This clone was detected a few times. CDR3 amino acids: CACDRGRGSDQPQHF. The CDR3 DNA reads as TGTGCCTGTGACAGGGGGCGAGGGAGCGATCAGCCCCAGCATTTT. V gene TRBV30 combines with J gene TRBJ1-5; TRBD1 matches at 10 bases. The trim removed 6 bases at V and 5 bases at J, leaving 10 bases unmatched. CDR3 length: 15 amino acids. Per germline, CDR1 GTSNPN and CDR2 SVGIG (reference sequence). Combining the CDR3 with reference TRBV30 and TRBJ1-5 gives the whole variable domain SQTIHQWPATLVQPVGSPLSLECTVEGTSNPNLYWYRQAAGRGLQLLFYSVGIGQISSEVPQNLSASRPQDRQFILSSKKLLLSDSGFYLCACDRGRGSDQPQHFGDGTRLSIL.

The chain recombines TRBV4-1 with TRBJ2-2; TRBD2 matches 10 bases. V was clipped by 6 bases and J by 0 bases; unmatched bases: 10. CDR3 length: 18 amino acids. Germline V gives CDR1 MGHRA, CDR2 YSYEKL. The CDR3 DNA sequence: TGCGCCAGCAGTCGCACGCCGGGACTAGCGACGAACACCGGGGAGCTGTTTTTT. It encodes CASSRTPGLATNTGELFF.

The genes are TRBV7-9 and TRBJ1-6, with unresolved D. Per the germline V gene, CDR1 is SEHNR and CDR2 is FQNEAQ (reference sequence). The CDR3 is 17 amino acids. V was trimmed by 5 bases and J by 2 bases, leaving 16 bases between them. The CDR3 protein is CASSPSEGFPYNSPLHF. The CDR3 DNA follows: TGTGCCAGCAGCCCGTCGGAGGGATTCCCCTATAATTCACCCCTCCACTTT.